Below, 9 T cell receptor beta chains from the same sample are listed, as sequenced in a study of T cells in localized non-small cell lung cancer. TCRdb's table, derived via immunoSEQ multiplex PCR, lists solely in-frame clones and lacks some. The table includes about 21,000 clones, about nine tenths detected once. Sequences were derived from peripheral blood, sampled before any cancer treatment. The receptors derive from a man aged 35 to 69 with stage I lung adenocarcinoma.

The rearrangement links TRBV7-2 to TRBJ2-7, with 7 nucleotides matching TRBD2. The CDR3 covers 14 residues. The V gene end was trimmed by 3 bases and the J gene end by 2 bases; junction bases not matched to a gene: 4. CDR1 is SGHTA and CDR2 is FQGNSA in the germline V gene. CDR3 residues: CASSFTGGTYEQYF. CDR3 nucleotides: TGTGCCAGCAGCTTTACGGGGGGAACCTACGAGCAGTACTTC.

The rearrangement uses TRBV6-6 and TRBJ1-5; TRBD1 is a possible D gene (5 bases). V lost 6 bases and J lost 4, with 13 bases in between. Germline V gives CDR1 MNHNY, CDR2 SVGAGI (reference sequence). The CDR3 consists of 14 residues. The CDR3 bases are TGTGCCAGCAGCTCCGGGACCTTAAATCAGCCCCAGCATTTT. It codes for CASSSGTLNQPQHF.

The genes are TRBV2 and TRBJ2-7; TRBD2 agrees at 13 bases. V trimming: 7 bases; J trimming: 7 bases; junction bases outside the gene matches: 7. This CDR3 comprises 14 residues. Germline loops: CDR1 SNHLY, CDR2 FYNNEI. CDR3 sequence (DNA): TGTGCCAGCAATCCGGGACTAGCGGGGAGAGAGCAGTACTTC. As protein: CASNPGLAGREQYF.

V gene TRBV4-2 combines with J gene TRBJ2-3; D perhaps matches TRBD2 (6 bases). There are 15 residues in the CDR3. CDR1 is LGHNA and CDR2 is YNFKEQ in the germline V gene. V was cut by 3 bases and J by 2 bases, with 12 bases left in between. The CDR3 nucleotides are TGTGCCAGCAGCCATAGCGGTGCCCCCACAGATACGCAGTATTTT. Protein product: CASSHSGAPTDTQYF.

The rearrangement links TRBV19 to TRBJ2-6, with D possibly being TRBD1 (5 bases). The CDR3 length is 15 residues. The V gene's germline CDR1 is LNHDA and CDR2 SQIVND (reference sequence). Deletions cut 6 bases from V and 2 bases from J, with 11 bases between. This chain's CDR3 is CASRTRQTGANVLTF. CDR3 nucleotide sequence: TGTGCCAGTAGGACCAGACAGACTGGGGCCAACGTCCTGACTTTC.

V usage is TRBV7-3 and J usage is TRBJ1-1; 10 bases fit TRBD1. The CDR3 loop spans 14 amino acids. Germline CDR1 SGHTA, CDR2 FQGTGA. V lost 5 bases and J lost 5; bases outside the gene matches: 5. The CDR3 sequence is CASSMTGGVTEAFF. CDR3 in DNA: TGTGCCAGCAGCATGACAGGGGGCGTGACTGAAGCTTTCTTT.

This clone has just a few counts. This chain connects TRBV21-1 to TRBJ2-2; the table calls TRBD2, which could not be checked here. TRBV21-1 is described as a pseudogene. The CDR3 is made up of 16 amino acids. This CDR3 reads CASSTIPPTNTGELFF. For the CDR3, the DNA is TGTGCCAGCAGCACCATCCCGCCTACGAACACCGGGGAGCTGTTTTTT.

This clone was counted a single time. The rearrangement links TRBV5-5 to TRBJ2-7, with 10 bases matching TRBD2. After removal of 0 bases from V and 0 bases from J, the junction contained 6 bases not matched to a gene. CDR1 SGHKS and CDR2 YYEKEE come from the germline V gene (reference sequence). CDR3 length equals 17 residues. The CDR3 bases are TGTGCCAGCAGCTTGGCCACTAGCGGGGCTACCTCCTACGAGCAGTACTTC. Amino acid sequence: CASSLATSGATSYEQYF. Filled out from reference TRBV5-5 and TRBJ2-7, the complete variable domain reads DAGVTQSPTHLIKTRGQQVTLRCSPISGHKSVSWYQQVLGQGPQFIFQYYEKEERGRGNFPDRFSARQFPNYSSELNVNALLLGDSALYLCASSLATSGATSYEQYFGPGTRLTVT.

The chain recombines TRBV7-2 with TRBJ1-6; D unclear. The germline CDR1 and CDR2 sequences are SGHTA and FQGNSA. The CDR3 is made up of 12 amino acids. V lost 5 bases and J lost 9, with 8 bases in between. The DNA of the CDR3 is TGTGCCAGCAGCCTAACGGCTTCACCCCTCCACTTT. Translation: CASSLTASPLHF.